The next 3 T cell receptor beta chains were all read from a single sample in a study of Graves' ophthalmopathy and Graves' hyperthyroidism. RNA transcripts provided the template for amplifying TCR beta CDR3 regions. HTBI primers were used in a first-round RT-PCR, which preceded a second-round multiplex PCR. MiXCR, applied by TCRdb to the multiplex PCR reads, yields one record per CDR3 protein. The table has about 210,000 distinct CDR3 sequences, 25% to 35% seen once. Sequenced material: peripheral blood. Source of these receptors: a man in his fifties with Graves' ophthalmopathy.

The rearrangement links TRBV6-2 or TRBV6-3 to TRBJ2-7; perhaps TRBD2 as D (5 bases). The germline V gene has CDR1 MNHEY and CDR2 SVGEGT. This CDR3 is built from 15 residues. V was clipped by 2 bases and J by 6 bases, with 17 bases between them. CDR3 sequence reads: CASSYPGEGTGEQYF. CDR3 coding DNA: TGTGCCAGCAGTTACCCCGGCGAGGGCACCGGCGAGCAGTACTTC.

This clonotype was observed many times. The gene calls are TRBV27 and TRBJ2-7; 9 bases map to TRBD1. V gave up 3 bases and J gave up 8 bases; unmatched junction bases: 8. The CDR3 length is 14 residues. CDR1 and CDR2 (germline): MNHEY, SMNVEV (reference sequence). In DNA form, the CDR3 reads TGTGCCAGCAGTTTCTTAGGACAGGGGTATAAGCAGTACTTC. As protein: CASSFLGQGYKQYF.

This clonotype came up many times. The rearrangement joins TRBV28 to TRBJ2-5; D is unclear. CDR3 length: 12 residues. CDR1 is MDHEN and CDR2 is SYDVKM in the germline V gene. The V end was cut by 5 bases, the J end by 9 bases, with 13 bases between. The CDR3 is CASSMGARAQYF. CDR3 DNA sequence: TGTGCCAGCAGTATGGGTGCTCGGGCCCAGTACTTC. Full variable domain (rest looked up from reference TRBV28 and TRBJ2-5): DVKVTQSSRYLVKRTGEKVFLECVQDMDHENMFWYRQDPGLGLRLIYFSYDVKMKEKGDIPEGYSVSREKKERFSLILESASTNQTSMYLCASSMGARAQYFGPGTRLLVL.